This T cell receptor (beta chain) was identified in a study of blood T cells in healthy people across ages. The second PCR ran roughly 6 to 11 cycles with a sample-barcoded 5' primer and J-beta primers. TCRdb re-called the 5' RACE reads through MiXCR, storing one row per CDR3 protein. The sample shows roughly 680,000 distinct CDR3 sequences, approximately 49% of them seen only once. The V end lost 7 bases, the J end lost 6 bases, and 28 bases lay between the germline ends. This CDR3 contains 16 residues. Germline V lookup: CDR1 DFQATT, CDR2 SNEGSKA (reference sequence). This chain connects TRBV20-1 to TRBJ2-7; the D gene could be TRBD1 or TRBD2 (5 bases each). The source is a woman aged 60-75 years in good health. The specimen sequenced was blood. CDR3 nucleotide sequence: TGCAGTGGAGGGGAAGCGTCAGGGCTGATTTCTACCGAGCAGTACTTC. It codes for CSGGEASGLISTEQYF.